The sequence of this TCR beta chain was determined in a study of blood T cell repertoires in COVID-19. Study summary: The United States, Italy and Spain supplied acute and convalescent COVID-19 samples. Nucleic acid was either cDNA or gDNA, and it came from T cells, B-cell-depleted T cells, or PBMCs.

This clone has more than one count but fewer than ten. Per the study methods: Estimates of nucleated cell counts were drawn from the amplification of reference gene primers. Only in-frame clones appear in the TCRdb table, and some are missing; sequencing was by immunoSEQ multiplex PCR. V and J calls and clone size are as listed in that table; D and trimming were resolved from the DNA. This table holds roughly 140,000 clones, around 91% found once. Trimming at V came to 3 bases and at J to 5 bases, leaving 1 base not matched to a gene. CDR1 LGHDT and CDR2 YNNKEL come from the germline V gene (reference sequence). The CDR3 has 15 amino acids.

This receptor was identified in a woman aged 55-70 years with active COVID-19. The chain employs TRBV3-1 (or the pseudogene TRBV3-2) and TRBJ2-1, with 13 bases that match TRBD2. Sequenced input: peripheral blood. The CDR3 region has the DNA TGTGCCAGCAGCCACGGGACTAGCGGGAACAATGAGCAGTTCTTC. Its protein is CASSHGTSGNNEQFF.